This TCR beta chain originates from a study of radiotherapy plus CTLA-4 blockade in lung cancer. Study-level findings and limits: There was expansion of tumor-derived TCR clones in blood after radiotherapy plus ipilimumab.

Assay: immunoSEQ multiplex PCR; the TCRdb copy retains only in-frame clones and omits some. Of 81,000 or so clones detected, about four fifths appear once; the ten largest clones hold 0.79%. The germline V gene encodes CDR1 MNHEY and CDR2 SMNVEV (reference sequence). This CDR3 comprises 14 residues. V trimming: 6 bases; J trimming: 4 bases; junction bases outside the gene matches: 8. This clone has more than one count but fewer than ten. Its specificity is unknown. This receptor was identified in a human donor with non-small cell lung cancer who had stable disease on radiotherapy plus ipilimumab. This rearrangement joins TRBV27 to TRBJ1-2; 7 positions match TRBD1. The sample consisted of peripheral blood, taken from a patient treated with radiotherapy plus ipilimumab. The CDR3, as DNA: TGTGCCAGCAGAAGGGGACAGTGGGTCTATGGCTACACCTTC. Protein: CASRRGQWVYGYTF.